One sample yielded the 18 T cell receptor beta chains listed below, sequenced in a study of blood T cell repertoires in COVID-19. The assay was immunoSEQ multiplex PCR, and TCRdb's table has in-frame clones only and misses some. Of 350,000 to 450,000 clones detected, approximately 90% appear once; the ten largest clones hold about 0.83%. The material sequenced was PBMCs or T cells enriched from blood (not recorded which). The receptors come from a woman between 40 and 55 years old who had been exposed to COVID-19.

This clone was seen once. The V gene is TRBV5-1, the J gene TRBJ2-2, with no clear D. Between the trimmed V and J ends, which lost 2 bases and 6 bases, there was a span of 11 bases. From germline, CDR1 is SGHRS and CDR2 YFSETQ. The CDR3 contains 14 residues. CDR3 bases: TGCGCCAGCAGCTTATATCTCCGAGCCGGGGAGCTGTTTTTT. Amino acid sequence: CASSLYLRAGELFF.

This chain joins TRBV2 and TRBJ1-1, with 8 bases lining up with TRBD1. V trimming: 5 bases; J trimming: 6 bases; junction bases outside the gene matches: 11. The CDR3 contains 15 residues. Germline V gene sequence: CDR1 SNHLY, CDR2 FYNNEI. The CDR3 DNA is TGTGCCAGCAGTAAAAACAACCTACAGGGGGCTGAAGCTTTCTTT. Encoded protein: CASSKNNLQGAEAFF.

The CDR3 sequence is CASSDYRDEQPQHF. In DNA, the CDR3 is TGTGCCAGCTCAGATTACAGGGATGAACAGCCCCAGCATTTT. The chain carries TRBV18 and TRBJ1-5; tentatively, D is TRBD1 (6 bases). Deletions cut 5 bases from V and 7 bases from J, with 15 bases between. Germline V gene data show CDR1 as KGHSH and CDR2 as LQKENI. The CDR3 sequence is 14 residues long.

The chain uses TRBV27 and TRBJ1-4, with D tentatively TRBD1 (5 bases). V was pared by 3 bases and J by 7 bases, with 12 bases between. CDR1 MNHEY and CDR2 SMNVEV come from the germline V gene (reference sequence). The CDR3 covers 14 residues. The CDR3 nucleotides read TGTGCCAGCAGTTTTGTGGGGGGATTTGAAAAACTGTTTTTT. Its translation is CASSFVGGFEKLFF.

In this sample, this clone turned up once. Here the CDR3 DNA reads TGTGCCACCAGTGAGGGCGGGAGCTCCTACAATGAGCAGTTCTTC. Amino acids: CATSEGGSSYNEQFF. The J gene is TRBJ2-1, the V gene TRBV24-1; 7 bases map to TRBD2. Germline V CDR1 and CDR2: KGHDR, SFDVKD. CDR3 length: 15 residues. Trimming cost V 4 bases and J 0 bases; bases outside gene matches: 2.

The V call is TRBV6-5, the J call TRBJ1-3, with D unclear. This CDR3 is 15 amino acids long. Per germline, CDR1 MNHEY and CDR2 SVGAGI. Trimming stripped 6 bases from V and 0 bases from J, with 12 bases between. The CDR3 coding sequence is TGTGCCAGCAGCCGAACCGCGTCCTCTGGAAACACCATATATTTT. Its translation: CASSRTASSGNTIYF.

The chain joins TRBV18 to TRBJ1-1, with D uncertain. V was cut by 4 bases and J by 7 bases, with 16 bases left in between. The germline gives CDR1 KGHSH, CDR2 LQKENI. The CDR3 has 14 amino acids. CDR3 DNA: TGTGCCAGCTCACAATCGACGGGGTACGATGAAGCTTTCTTT. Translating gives CASSQSTGYDEAFF.

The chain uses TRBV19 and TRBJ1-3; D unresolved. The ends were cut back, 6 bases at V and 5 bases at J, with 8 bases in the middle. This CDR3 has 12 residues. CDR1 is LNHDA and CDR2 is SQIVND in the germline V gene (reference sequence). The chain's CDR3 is CASRQVRNTIYF. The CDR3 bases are TGTGCCAGTAGACAAGTCCGAAACACCATATATTTT. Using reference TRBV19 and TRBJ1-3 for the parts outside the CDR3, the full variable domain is DGGITQSPKYLFRKEGQNVTLSCEQNLNHDAMYWYRQDPGQGLRLIYYSQIVNDFQKGDIAEGYSVSREKKESFPLTVTSAQKNPTAFYLCASRQVRNTIYFGEGSWLTVV.

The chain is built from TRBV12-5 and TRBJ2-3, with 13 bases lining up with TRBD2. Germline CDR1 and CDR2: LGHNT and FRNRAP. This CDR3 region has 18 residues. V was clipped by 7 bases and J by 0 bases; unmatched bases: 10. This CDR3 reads CASAESTSGGPSTDTQYF. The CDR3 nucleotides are TGTGCTAGTGCGGAATCGACTAGCGGGGGGCCGAGCACAGATACGCAGTATTTT.

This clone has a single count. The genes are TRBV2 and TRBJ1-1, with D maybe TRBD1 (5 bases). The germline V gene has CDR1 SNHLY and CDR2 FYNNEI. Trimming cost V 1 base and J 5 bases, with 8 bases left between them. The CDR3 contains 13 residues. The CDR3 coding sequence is TGTGCCAGCAGTGAAGGACAGTGGACTGAAGCTTTCTTT. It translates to CASSEGQWTEAFF.

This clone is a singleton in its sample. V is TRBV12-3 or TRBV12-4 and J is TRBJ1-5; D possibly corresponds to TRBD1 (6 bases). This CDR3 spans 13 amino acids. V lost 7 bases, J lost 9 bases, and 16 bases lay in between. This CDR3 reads CASTIRGLGPQHF. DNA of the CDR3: TGTGCCAGCACCATCAGGGGCCTCGGGCCCCAGCATTTT.

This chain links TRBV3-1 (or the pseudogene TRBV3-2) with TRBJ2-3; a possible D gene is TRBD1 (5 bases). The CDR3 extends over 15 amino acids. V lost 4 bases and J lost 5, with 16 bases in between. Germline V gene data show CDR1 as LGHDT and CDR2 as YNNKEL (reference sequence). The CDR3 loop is CASSRSGLQGDTQYF. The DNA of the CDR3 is TGTGCCAGCAGCCGATCCGGGCTCCAGGGAGATACGCAGTATTTT.

This CDR3 reads CASSRPYQLQGNQPQHF. The CDR3 region has the DNA TGCGCCAGCAGTCGCCCATACCAGTTACAGGGCAATCAGCCCCAGCATTTT. The V call is TRBV23-1, the J call TRBJ1-5; possibly TRBD1 for D (5 bases). TRBV23-1 belongs to the ORF category, with a function that is uncertain. V was shortened by 4 bases and J by 2 bases, with 18 bases between the two germline ends. This CDR3 is built from 17 residues.

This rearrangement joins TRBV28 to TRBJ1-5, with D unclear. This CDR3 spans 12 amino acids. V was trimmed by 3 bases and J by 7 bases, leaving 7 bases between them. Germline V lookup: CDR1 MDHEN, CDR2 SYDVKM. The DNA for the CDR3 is TGTGCCAGCAGTTTGGTAGAACAGCCCCAGCATTTT. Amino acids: CASSLVEQPQHF.

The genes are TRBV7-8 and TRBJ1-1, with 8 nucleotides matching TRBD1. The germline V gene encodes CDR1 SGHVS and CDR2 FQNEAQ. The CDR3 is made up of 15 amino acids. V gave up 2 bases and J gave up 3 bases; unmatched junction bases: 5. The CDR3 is CASSLRQGRHTEAFF. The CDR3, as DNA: TGTGCCAGCAGCTTACGACAGGGGCGCCACACTGAAGCTTTCTTT. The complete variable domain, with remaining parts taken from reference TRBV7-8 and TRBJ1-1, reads GAGVSQSPRYKVAKRGQDVALRCDPISGHVSLFWYQQALGQGPEFLTYFQNEAQLDKSGLPSDRFFAERPEGSVSTLKIQRTQQEDSAVYLCASSLRQGRHTEAFFGQGTRLTVV.

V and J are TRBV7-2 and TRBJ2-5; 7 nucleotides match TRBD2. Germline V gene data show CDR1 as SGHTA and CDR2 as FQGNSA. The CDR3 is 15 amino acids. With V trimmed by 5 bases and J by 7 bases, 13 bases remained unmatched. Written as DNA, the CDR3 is TGTGCCAGCAGCCCAAACGGGGGGATTGTCGGGACCCAGTACTTC. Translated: CASSPNGGIVGTQYF.

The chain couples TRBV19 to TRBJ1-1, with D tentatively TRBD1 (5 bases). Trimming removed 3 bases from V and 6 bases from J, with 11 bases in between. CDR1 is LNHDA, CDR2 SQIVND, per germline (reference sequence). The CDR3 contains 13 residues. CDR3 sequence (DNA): TGTGCCAGTAGTATTCAGGGATCCCCTGAAGCTTTCTTT. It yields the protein CASSIQGSPEAFF.

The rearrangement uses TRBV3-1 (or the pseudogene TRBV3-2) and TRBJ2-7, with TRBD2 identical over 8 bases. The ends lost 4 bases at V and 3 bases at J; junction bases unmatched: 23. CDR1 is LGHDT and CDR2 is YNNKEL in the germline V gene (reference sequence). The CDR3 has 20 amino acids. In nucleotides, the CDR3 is TGTGCCAGCAGCCGATTCGCGGGGGATTTTAGAGCGGGAGTTCTCTACGAGCAGTACTTC. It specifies CASSRFAGDFRAGVLYEQYF.